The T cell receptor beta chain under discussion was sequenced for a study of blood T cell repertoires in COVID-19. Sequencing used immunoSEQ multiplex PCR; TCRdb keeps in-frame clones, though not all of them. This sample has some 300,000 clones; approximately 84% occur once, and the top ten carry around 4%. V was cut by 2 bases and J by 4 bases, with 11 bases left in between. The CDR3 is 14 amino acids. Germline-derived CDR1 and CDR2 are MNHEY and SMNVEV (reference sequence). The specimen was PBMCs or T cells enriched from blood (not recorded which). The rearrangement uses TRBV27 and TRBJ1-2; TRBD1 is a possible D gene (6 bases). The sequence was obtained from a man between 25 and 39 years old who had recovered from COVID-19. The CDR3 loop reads CASSLGGQIYGYTF. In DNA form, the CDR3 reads TGTGCCAGCAGTTTAGGCGGACAGATCTATGGCTACACCTTC.